Reported below is one T cell receptor (beta chain). Its antigen is not known. The data derive from a study of tumor-infiltrating lymphocytes in localized non-small cell lung cancer. Study details: Some samples were collected after neoadjuvant chemotherapy; smokers, never-smokers and several histologies were included. Tumor tissue and non-adjacent uninvolved lung came from each patient. Broader study findings: Only some patients had TCR sequencing, depending on available tissue. Each assay used a separate piece of the same tissue.

The table came from immunoSEQ multiplex PCR; TCRdb's copy has only in-frame clones and leaves some out. The repertoire has around 13,000 clones, around 72% of them found once; the top ten carry 9.4%. V shed 9 bases and J shed 4 bases, with 14 bases lying between them. The CDR3 sequence is 13 residues long. CDR1 MDHEN and CDR2 SYDVKM come from the germline V gene. This sequence was found in a human donor with non-small cell lung cancer. J is TRBJ2-3 and V is TRBV28; D may be TRBD1 (6 bases). Sequences were obtained from uninvolved lung tissue not adjacent to the tumor. The chain's CDR3 is CASGGRTADTQYF. Written as DNA, the CDR3 is TGTGCCAGTGGGGGCCGGACAGCAGATACGCAGTATTTT.